The 19 T cell receptor beta chains presented below share a single source sample, sequenced in a study of blood T cells in healthy people across ages. Primed by a sample-barcoded 5' primer and a J-beta primer mix, a second PCR proceeded for roughly 7 to 11 cycles. MiXCR, applied by TCRdb to the 5' RACE reads, yields one record per CDR3 protein. The sample has about 570,000 distinct CDR3 sequences; about 26% are singletons. In addition, the sample was reused for a study of T cells of mothers and their children.

The specimen sequenced was blood. The receptors shown here come from a boy between 2 and 10 years old in good health.

This clonotype appeared a few times. The genes are TRBV7-9 and TRBJ1-1; D perhaps matches TRBD1 (6 bases). V lost 5 bases and J 1 base, leaving 14 bases between the germline ends. CDR3 length: 15 residues. Germline CDR1 and CDR2: SEHNR and FQNEAQ (reference sequence). The CDR3 DNA sequence: TGTGCCAGCAGCCCTATCCAGGGGACGAACACTGAAGCTTTCTTT. Its translation: CASSPIQGTNTEAFF.

This chain links TRBV5-1 with TRBJ2-3, with D unresolved. Germline V gives CDR1 SGHRS, CDR2 YFSETQ. Between the trimmed V and J ends, which lost 2 bases and 2 bases, there was a span of 21 bases. This CDR3 has 18 residues. CDR3 nucleotide sequence: TGCGCCAGCAGCTTCTCCCAAAAAAAGGTGCGGACCACAGATACGCAGTATTTT. This gives the protein CASSFSQKKVRTTDTQYF.

The chain carries TRBV10-3 and TRBJ2-2, with 10 bases fitting TRBD1. This CDR3 is built from 15 residues. The V gene end was trimmed by 2 bases and the J gene end by 5 bases; junction bases not matched to a gene: 2. Germline V CDR1 and CDR2: ENHRY, SYGVKD. Written as DNA, the CDR3 is TGTGCCATCAGTGAGCGGACAGGGGGGACCGGGGAGCTGTTTTTT. It yields the protein CAISERTGGTGELFF.

This clonotype turned up a few times. The chain couples TRBV7-9 to TRBJ1-1; 7 bases match TRBD1. Per germline, CDR1 SEHNR and CDR2 FQNEAQ (reference sequence). The CDR3 runs 14 residues. The V gene end was trimmed by 1 base and the J gene end by 4 bases; junction bases not matched to a gene: 3. The CDR3 loop is CASSLGAGGTEAFF. The CDR3, as DNA: TGTGCCAGCAGCTTAGGCGCAGGGGGCACTGAAGCTTTCTTT.

In its sample, this clonotype was seen a few times. The CDR3 loop is CATFRDRALPPLGTDTQYF. The CDR3 DNA sequence: TGTGCCACTTTCCGGGACAGGGCCCTGCCTCCCCTAGGCACAGATACGCAGTATTTT. The chain couples TRBV2 to TRBJ2-3; 9 bases agree with TRBD1. The CDR3 runs 19 residues. In germline, CDR1 is SNHLY, CDR2 FYNNEI. V trimming: 10 bases; J trimming: 1 base; junction bases outside the gene matches: 21.

V usage is TRBV15 and J usage is TRBJ2-1, with D uncertain. The CDR3 loop spans 13 amino acids. Germline V lookup: CDR1 LNHNV, CDR2 YYDKDF (reference sequence). Trimming pared 2 bases from V and 8 bases from J, leaving 10 bases between. CDR3 sequence reads: CATSRSLADEQFF. As DNA, the CDR3 is TGTGCCACCAGCAGAAGTTTGGCGGATGAGCAGTTCTTC.

In its sample, this clonotype was seen a few times. V is TRBV3-1 and J is TRBJ2-5; 11 positions match TRBD2. CDR1 and CDR2 from the germline V gene are LGHDT and YNNKEL (reference sequence). The ends lost 1 base at V and 4 bases at J; junction bases unmatched: 8. The CDR3 is 17 residues long. Here the CDR3 reads CASSQVKRLAGGETQYF. DNA of the CDR3: TGTGCCAGCAGCCAAGTAAAGAGGCTAGCGGGAGGAGAGACCCAGTACTTC.

This clonotype has a handful of counts. The CDR3 DNA reads TGTGCCAGCTTTATCAAGAGCGGGACATTAATCTACGAGCAGTACTTC. Protein: CASFIKSGTLIYEQYF. This sequence joins TRBV6-1 and TRBJ2-7, with a tentative D call TRBD2 (7 bases). The germline gives CDR1 MNHNS, CDR2 SASEGT. The CDR3 runs 16 residues. Between the trimmed V and J ends, which lost 8 bases and 3 bases, there was a span of 23 bases.

The CDR3 region has the DNA TGTGCCAGCAGTTTTAGGGCTAGGGCTGAAGCTTTCTTT. It is translated as CASSFRARAEAFF. The V gene is TRBV27, the J gene TRBJ1-1; D not certain. This CDR3 is 13 amino acids long. The germline gives CDR1 MNHEY, CDR2 SMNVEV (reference sequence). V lost 3 bases and J 6 bases, leaving 11 bases between the germline ends.

This clonotype was picked up many times. V gene TRBV5-1 combines with J gene TRBJ1-5; 9 positions agree with TRBD1. The ends lost 2 bases at V and 6 bases at J; junction bases unmatched: 6. The CDR3 totals 15 residues. From germline, CDR1 is SGHRS and CDR2 YFSETQ. CDR3 in DNA: TGCGCCAGCAGCTTAGCACAGGGGGCGGGTCAGCCCCAGCATTTT. Translated, it gives CASSLAQGAGQPQHF.

The table lists this clonotype with a few counts. The V call is TRBV5-1, the J call TRBJ2-2; 9 positions agree with TRBD2. CDR3 length: 16 residues. Germline CDR1 is SGHRS and CDR2 is YFSETQ. Germline trimming cut 0 bases from V and 1 base from J; bases unmatched to any gene: 1. The chain's CDR3 is CASSLASGMNTGELFF. Here the CDR3 DNA reads TGCGCCAGCAGCTTGGCTAGCGGGATGAACACCGGGGAGCTGTTTTTT.

The V call is TRBV2, the J call TRBJ2-5, with 15 bases lining up with TRBD2. V shed 5 bases, J shed 1 base, and the junction held 11 bases outside the gene matches. In germline, CDR1 is SNHLY, CDR2 FYNNEI. This CDR3 has 19 residues. The CDR3 protein is CASSQVPGLAGGTQETQYF. The CDR3 nucleotides are TGTGCCAGCAGTCAGGTCCCGGGACTAGCGGGGGGTACCCAAGAGACCCAGTACTTC.

The chain combines TRBV27 with TRBJ2-7; TRBD2 matches at 12 bases. The ends lost 5 bases at V and 6 bases at J; junction bases unmatched: 8. The CDR3 is made up of 15 amino acids. The germline CDR1 and CDR2 sequences are MNHEY and SMNVEV (reference sequence). The CDR3 loop is CASSPATSGRFEQYF. The CDR3 region has the DNA TGTGCCAGCAGTCCCGCGACTAGCGGGAGATTCGAGCAGTACTTC.

The chain has TRBV10-3 and TRBJ2-2, with D hard to call. Germline V gene data show CDR1 as ENHRY and CDR2 as SYGVKD. The CDR3 is made up of 12 amino acids. Trimming left V 6 bases short and J 6 bases short, with 8 bases between. This chain's CDR3 is CAISPQAGELFF. In nucleotides, the CDR3 is TGTGCCATCAGCCCCCAGGCCGGGGAGCTGTTTTTT.

This clonotype was seen a few times. The rearrangement uses TRBV6-5 and TRBJ1-2; 8 positions match TRBD1. Germline-derived CDR1 and CDR2 are MNHEY and SVGAGI. Trimming at V came to 0 bases and at J to 6 bases, leaving 12 bases not matched to a gene. There are 17 residues in the CDR3. CDR3 sequence: CASSYSRVGQGLDGYTF. In nucleotides, the CDR3 is TGTGCCAGCAGTTACTCGAGGGTCGGACAGGGCCTTGATGGCTACACCTTC.

The CDR3 DNA is TGTGCCAGCAGTTACTCGGACAGGGGGCAGCCCTACGAGCAGTACTTC. This sequence encodes CASSYSDRGQPYEQYF. The chain combines TRBV6-6 with TRBJ2-7; 11 bases match TRBD1. Per the germline V gene, CDR1 is MNHNY and CDR2 is SVGAGI (reference sequence). V shed 0 bases, J shed 2 bases, and the junction held 3 bases outside the gene matches. The CDR3 totals 16 residues.

This clonotype came up a few times. This chain uses TRBV9 with TRBJ2-7, with a weak D call TRBD2 (5 bases). Germline V lookup: CDR1 SGDLS, CDR2 YYNGEE. This CDR3 spans 15 amino acids. V was shortened by 1 base and J by 6 bases, with 17 bases between the two germline ends. The CDR3 protein is CASSVMGGWTGEQYF. CDR3 nucleotide sequence: TGTGCCAGCAGCGTAATGGGCGGCTGGACTGGCGAGCAGTACTTC.

This clonotype was detected only a few times. The J gene is TRBJ2-7, the V gene TRBV7-9, with 8 bases aligning to TRBD2. Per germline, CDR1 SEHNR and CDR2 FQNEAQ (reference sequence). The CDR3 sequence is 20 residues long. The trim removed 0 bases at V and 9 bases at J, leaving 25 bases unmatched. The CDR3 here is CASSLARGLAGPSLTPRQYF. CDR3 in DNA: TGTGCCAGCAGCTTAGCGCGCGGACTAGCCGGACCCTCACTTACTCCCCGGCAGTACTTC.

This clonotype was seen a handful of times. This rearrangement joins TRBV3-1 to TRBJ2-1, with 9 nucleotides matching TRBD2. V was clipped by 1 base and J by 3 bases; unmatched bases: 1. The germline V gene has CDR1 LGHDT and CDR2 YNNKEL (reference sequence). There are 15 residues in the CDR3. CDR3: CASSQATSGYNEQFF. In nucleotides, the CDR3 is TGTGCCAGCAGCCAAGCGACTAGCGGCTACAATGAGCAGTTCTTC.